This entry lists 13 T cell receptor beta chains sequenced from one sample in a study of Ad26.COV2.S vaccination and SARS-CoV-2 variants (dated by TCRdb to about 2021). The library was produced with the immunoSEQ multiplex PCR assay. TCRdb took this table from immuneACCESS and kept in-frame rearrangements with V and J called. Such tables lack part of the clones; where checked against another copy, unresolved V genes explain under half of the gap, and the rest is unexplained. In this sample the table shows around 450,000 clones, 88% of which occur a single time. 3.6% of the sample is in the top ten clones. The intended sense of this specimen's treatment or condition label: 15 to 20 received Ad26.COV2.S at low or high dose, single or two shots; about five received placebo; per-sample allocation not given. Repertoires of vaccine and placebo recipients were sequenced from samples taken on day 63 after the first injection.

The sequencing here drew on peripheral blood, taken in a trial of Ad26.COV2.S vaccine versus placebo. Receptors were obtained from a person aged 18-60 years who received the Ad26.COV2.S COVID-19 vaccine or a placebo.

This rearrangement joins TRBV28 to TRBJ2-5, with 8 bases that match TRBD1. The CDR3 is made up of 14 amino acids. Per germline, CDR1 MDHEN and CDR2 SYDVKM. The junction had 5 bases not matched to a gene; V was cut back by 3 bases and J by 5 bases. The CDR3 here is CASSLGTGWETQYF. CDR3 in DNA: TGTGCCAGCAGTTTGGGGACAGGATGGGAGACCCAGTACTTC.

V is TRBV11-3 and J is TRBJ2-5; maybe TRBD1 (6 bases). V was pared by 2 bases and J by 5 bases, with 15 bases between. Germline V CDR1 and CDR2: SGHNT, YENEEA. This CDR3 is 15 amino acids long. The CDR3 is CASSLSTGLEETQYF. DNA of the CDR3: TGTGCCAGCAGCTTATCGACAGGACTCGAGGAGACCCAGTACTTC. Supplemented by reference TRBV11-3 and TRBJ2-5, the full variable domain reads EAGVVQSPRYKIIEKKQPVAFWCNPISGHNTLYWYLQNLGQGPELLIRYENEEAVDDSQLPKDRFSAERLKGVDSTLKIQPAELGDSAVYLCASSLSTGLEETQYFGPGTRLLVL.

This clone came up a few times. The chain links TRBV14 to TRBJ1-4, with D possibly matching TRBD1 (6 bases). Trimming stripped 4 bases from V and 8 bases from J, with 17 bases between. Germline V CDR1 and CDR2: SGHDN, FVKESK. The CDR3 is made up of 15 amino acids. The DNA for the CDR3 is TGTGCCAGCAGCCCAGGGGACCATCAAGGCGAAAAACTGTTTTTT. Translating it yields CASSPGDHQGEKLFF.

The rearrangement links TRBV27 to TRBJ2-7; perhaps TRBD1 as D (6 bases). There are 15 residues in the CDR3. The germline CDR1 and CDR2 sequences are MNHEY and SMNVEV (reference sequence). The V end lost 2 bases, the J end lost 5 bases, and 16 bases lay between the germline ends. The CDR3 reads CASSLGNGQTNEQYF. As DNA, the CDR3 is TGTGCCAGCAGTTTAGGTAACGGACAGACGAACGAGCAGTACTTC.

CDR3 sequence reads: CASSWEGAGPISGANVLTF. In DNA form, the CDR3 reads TGCGCCAGCAGCTGGGAGGGGGCAGGACCGATCTCTGGGGCCAACGTCCTGACTTTC. The rearrangement joins TRBV5-1 to TRBJ2-6; the D gene could be TRBD1 or TRBD2 (7 bases each). Per germline, CDR1 SGHRS and CDR2 YFSETQ. This CDR3 has 19 residues. The V end was cut by 3 bases, the J end by 0 bases, with 19 bases between.

The chain carries TRBV11-2 and TRBJ1-4; TRBD1 matches 7 bases. The length of the CDR3 is 15 residues. V was clipped by 3 bases and J by 5 bases; unmatched bases: 6. Germline V gene lookup returns CDR1 SGHAT and CDR2 FQNNGV. This CDR3 is CASSFRDSPNEKLFF. The CDR3 DNA reads as TGTGCCAGCAGCTTCCGGGACAGCCCCAATGAAAAACTGTTTTTT.

The V and J genes are TRBV7-2 and TRBJ2-2; D is possibly TRBD2 (7 bases). CDR1 is SGHTA and CDR2 is FQGNSA in the germline V gene. This CDR3 comprises 16 residues. Trimming took off 2 bases at V and 4 bases at J, with 14 bases between the two ends. The CDR3 nucleotides read TGTGCCAGCAGCTTATATGGGGGGGCGGGCACCGGGGAGCTGTTTTTT. It codes for CASSLYGGAGTGELFF. Supplemented by reference TRBV7-2 and TRBJ2-2, the full variable domain reads GAGVSQSPSNKVTEKGKDVELRCDPISGHTALYWYRQSLGQGLEFLIYFQGNSAPDKSGLPSDRFSAERTGGSVSTLTIQRTQQEDSAVYLCASSLYGGAGTGELFFGEGSRLTVL.

The rearrangement links TRBV5-6 to TRBJ2-3, with unresolved D. Trimming removed 2 bases from V and 5 bases from J, with 3 bases in between. Germline values: CDR1 SGHDT, CDR2 YYEEEE. The CDR3 length is 11 residues. CDR3 sequence: CASSFKDTQYF. In DNA, the CDR3 is TGTGCCAGCAGCTTTAAAGATACGCAGTATTTT.

This clone was observed once. The V gene is TRBV4-1, the J gene TRBJ1-2, with TRBD1 as a possible D gene (5 bases). The CDR3 covers 14 residues. Germline CDR1 MGHRA, CDR2 YSYEKL. Trimming removed 2 bases from V and 3 bases from J, with 10 bases in between. CDR3 residues: CASSQQGSDYGYTF. CDR3 sequence (DNA): TGCGCCAGCAGCCAACAGGGTTCGGACTATGGCTACACCTTC.

This clone was detected only a few times. The chain combines TRBV29-1 with TRBJ1-2; TRBD1 is a possible D gene (5 bases). Germline V gene sequence: CDR1 SQVTM, CDR2 ANQGSEA. The CDR3 is made up of 13 amino acids. V was pared by 4 bases and J by 4 bases, with 13 bases between. CDR3 DNA: TGCAGCGTTGTTAGCCAGGGTATCTATGGCTACACCTTC. It specifies CSVVSQGIYGYTF.

This sequence joins TRBV11-2 and TRBJ2-1, with D possibly matching TRBD2 (6 bases). V gave up 2 bases and J gave up 0 bases, with 11 bases separating them. This CDR3 spans 16 amino acids. CDR1 and CDR2 (germline): SGHAT, FQNNGV. CDR3 sequence (DNA): TGTGCCAGCAGCTTAAATTTGGGGGGCTCCTACAATGAGCAGTTCTTC. It specifies CASSLNLGGSYNEQFF. The whole variable domain, remainder taken from reference TRBV11-2 and TRBJ2-1, is EAGVAQSPRYKIIEKRQSVAFWCNPISGHATLYWYQQILGQGPKLLIQFQNNGVVDDSQLPKDRFSAERLKGVDSTLKIQPAKLEDSAVYLCASSLNLGGSYNEQFFGPGTRLTVL.

CDR3 nucleotide sequence: TGTGCCAGAAGCTTGGCCCCTCGTAAGGCGGTAGATACGCAGTATTTT. Its translation: CARSLAPRKAVDTQYF. The V gene is TRBV5-3, the J gene TRBJ2-3; D gene ambiguous. TRBV5-3 falls under the ORF class, with uncertain function. Deletions cut 0 bases from V and 5 bases from J, with 16 bases between. CDR3 length: 16 amino acids.

The rearrangement uses TRBV6-2 or TRBV6-3 and TRBJ1-2; no definite D call. The V gene lost 4 bases and the J gene lost 3 bases, with 12 bases spanning the gap. The CDR3 has 14 residues. Germline loops: CDR1 MNHEY, CDR2 SVGEGT. CDR3 loop: CASSLDGRDYGYTF. The CDR3, as DNA: TGTGCCAGCAGTTTAGACGGGAGGGACTATGGCTACACCTTC.